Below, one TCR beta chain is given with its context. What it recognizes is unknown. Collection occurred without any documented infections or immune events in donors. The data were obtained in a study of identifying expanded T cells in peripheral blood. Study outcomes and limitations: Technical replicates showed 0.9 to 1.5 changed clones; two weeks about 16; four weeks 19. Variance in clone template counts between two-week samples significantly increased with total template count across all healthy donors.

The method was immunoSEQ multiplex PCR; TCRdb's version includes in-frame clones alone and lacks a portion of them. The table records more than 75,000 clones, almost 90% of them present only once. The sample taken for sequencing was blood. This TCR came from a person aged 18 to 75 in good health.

The CDR3 coding sequence is TGCGCCAGCAGTTTAGGGCTAGCGGAAACCTACGAGCAGTACTTC. It specifies CASSLGLAETYEQYF. The V call is TRBV5-1, the J call TRBJ2-7; TRBD2 agrees at 7 bases. The CDR3 consists of 15 residues. Per the germline V gene, CDR1 is SGHRS and CDR2 is YFSETQ. V shed 5 bases, J shed 2 bases, and the junction held 10 bases outside the gene matches.